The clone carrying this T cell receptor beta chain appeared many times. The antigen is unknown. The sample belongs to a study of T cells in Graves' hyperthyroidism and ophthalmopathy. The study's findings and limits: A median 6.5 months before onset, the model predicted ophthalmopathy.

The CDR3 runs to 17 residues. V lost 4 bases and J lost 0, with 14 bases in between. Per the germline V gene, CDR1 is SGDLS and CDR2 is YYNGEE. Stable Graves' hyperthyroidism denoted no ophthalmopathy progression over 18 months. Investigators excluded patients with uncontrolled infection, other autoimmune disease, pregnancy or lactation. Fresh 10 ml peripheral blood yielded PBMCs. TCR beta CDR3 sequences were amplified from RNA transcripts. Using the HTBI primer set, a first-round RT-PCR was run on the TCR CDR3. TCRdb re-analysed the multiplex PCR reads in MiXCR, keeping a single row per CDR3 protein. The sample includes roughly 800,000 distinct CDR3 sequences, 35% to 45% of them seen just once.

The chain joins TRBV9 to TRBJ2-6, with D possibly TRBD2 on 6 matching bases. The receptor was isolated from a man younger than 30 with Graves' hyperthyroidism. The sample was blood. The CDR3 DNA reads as TGTGCCAGCAGCCCTCGGGACGGGAGCTCTGGGGCCAACGTCCTGACTTTC. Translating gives CASSPRDGSSGANVLTF.